This TCR beta chain came from a study of shared clonotypes between healthy human individuals. In the case of this clone: No antigen is known for it.

General study results and limits: Genetic and exposure-history diversity was limited by the few donors.

The unsorted PBMC sample used ten immunoSEQ deep assay plates. Sequencing used immunoSEQ multiplex PCR; TCRdb keeps in-frame clones, though not all of them. The sample records around 500,000 clones, about 82% being singletons. Trimming shortened V by 4 bases and J by 7 bases, and 7 bases separated the two germline ends. The CDR3 totals 11 residues. Germline V lookup: CDR1 MDHEN, CDR2 SYDVKM. All participating donors were Caucasian adults from Nashville, Tennessee. This sequence originates from a woman aged 40 to 50 in good health. Some clones in this sample may be carry-over from other donors' samples. The V and J genes are TRBV28 and TRBJ1-2, with D maybe TRBD1 (5 bases). Source material: PBMCs. As DNA, the CDR3 is TGTGCCAGCAGTTGGGGGTCTGGCTACACCTTC. Amino acids: CASSWGSGYTF.